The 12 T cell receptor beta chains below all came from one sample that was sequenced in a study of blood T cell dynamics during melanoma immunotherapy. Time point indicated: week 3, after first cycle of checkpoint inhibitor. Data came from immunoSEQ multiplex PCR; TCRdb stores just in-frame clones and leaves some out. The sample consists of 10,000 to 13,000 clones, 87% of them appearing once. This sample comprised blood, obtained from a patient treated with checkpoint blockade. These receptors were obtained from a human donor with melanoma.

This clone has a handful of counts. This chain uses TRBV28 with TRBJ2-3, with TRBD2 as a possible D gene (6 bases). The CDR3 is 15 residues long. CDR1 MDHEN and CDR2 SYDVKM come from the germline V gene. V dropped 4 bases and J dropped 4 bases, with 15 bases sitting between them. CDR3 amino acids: CASSSTPRGADTQYF. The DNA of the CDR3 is TGTGCCAGCAGTTCCACCCCGCGGGGCGCAGATACGCAGTATTTT.

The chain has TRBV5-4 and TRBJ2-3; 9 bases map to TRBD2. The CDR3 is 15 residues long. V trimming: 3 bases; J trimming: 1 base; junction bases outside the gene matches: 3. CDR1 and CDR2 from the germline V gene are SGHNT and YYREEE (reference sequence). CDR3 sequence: CASSSGGGGTDTQYF. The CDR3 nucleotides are TGTGCCAGCAGCTCTGGCGGGGGGGGCACAGATACGCAGTATTTT.

The CDR3 here is CASSQPPRDRVYNEQFF. CDR3 DNA: TGCGCCAGCAGTCAACCCCCAAGGGACAGGGTCTACAATGAGCAGTTCTTC. The chain has TRBV23-1 and TRBJ2-1; the match to TRBD1 covers 9 bases. TRBV23-1 is marked as an open reading frame, function uncertain. Trimming removed 2 bases from V and 3 bases from J; junction bases left unmatched: 8. The CDR3 is 17 amino acids.

Here the CDR3 reads CASRRDRGMNTEAFF. The CDR3 DNA follows: TGTGCCAGCAGGCGGGACAGGGGAATGAACACTGAAGCTTTCTTT. The chain joins TRBV6-5 to TRBJ1-1; TRBD1 matches at 10 bases. Germline V lookup: CDR1 MNHEY, CDR2 SVGAGI. The CDR3 length is 15 residues. The J segment lost 0 bases and the V segment lost 6 bases, leaving 4 bases of the junction unmatched.

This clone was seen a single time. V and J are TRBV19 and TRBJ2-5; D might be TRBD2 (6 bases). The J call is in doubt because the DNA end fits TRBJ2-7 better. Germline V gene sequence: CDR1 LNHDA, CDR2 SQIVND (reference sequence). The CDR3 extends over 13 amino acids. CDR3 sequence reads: CASSMGGGYEQYF. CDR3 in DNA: TGTGCCAGTAGTATGGGGGGAGGCTACGAGCAGTACTTC.

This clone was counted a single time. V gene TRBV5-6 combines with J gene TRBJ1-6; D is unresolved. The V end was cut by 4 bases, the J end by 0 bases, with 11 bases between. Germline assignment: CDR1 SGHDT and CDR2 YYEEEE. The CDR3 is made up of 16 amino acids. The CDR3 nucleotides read TGTGCCAGCAGCCCGGACGGTGGCTCCTATAATTCACCCCTCCACTTT. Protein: CASSPDGGSYNSPLHF.

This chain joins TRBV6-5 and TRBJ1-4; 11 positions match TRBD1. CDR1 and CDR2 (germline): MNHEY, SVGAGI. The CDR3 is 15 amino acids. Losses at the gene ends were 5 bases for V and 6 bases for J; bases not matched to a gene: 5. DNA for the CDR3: TGTGCCAGCAGTGGGCAGGGACAGGGGGATGAAAAACTGTTTTTT. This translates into CASSGQGQGDEKLFF.

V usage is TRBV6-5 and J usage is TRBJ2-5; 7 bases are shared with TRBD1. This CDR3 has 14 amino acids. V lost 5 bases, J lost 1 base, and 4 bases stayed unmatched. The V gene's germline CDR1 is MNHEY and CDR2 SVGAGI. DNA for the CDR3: TGTGCCAGCAGTGCCGGGACAGCCCAAGAGACCCAGTACTTC. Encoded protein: CASSAGTAQETQYF.

In nucleotides, the CDR3 is TGTGCCAGCAGTCCCCTCGGGGGCACCGGGGAGCTGTTTTTT. Translating it yields CASSPLGGTGELFF. The chain joins TRBV9 to TRBJ2-2, with a weak D call TRBD2 (6 bases). V gave up 5 bases and J gave up 4 bases, with 12 bases separating them. CDR1 and CDR2 from the germline V gene are SGDLS and YYNGEE. The CDR3 covers 14 residues. The whole variable domain, remainder taken from reference TRBV9 and TRBJ2-2, is DSGVTQTPKHLITATGQRVTLRCSPRSGDLSVYWYQQSLDQGLQFLIQYYNGEERAKGNILERFSAQQFPDLHSELNLSSLELGDSALYFCASSPLGGTGELFFGEGSRLTVL.

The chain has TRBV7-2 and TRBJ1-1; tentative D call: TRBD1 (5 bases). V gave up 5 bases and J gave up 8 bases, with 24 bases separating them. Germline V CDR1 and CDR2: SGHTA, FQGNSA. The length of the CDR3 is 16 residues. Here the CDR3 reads CASSDSPGGGVLEAFF. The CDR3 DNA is TGTGCCAGCAGCGATTCACCGGGAGGAGGGGTCCTGGAAGCTTTCTTT.

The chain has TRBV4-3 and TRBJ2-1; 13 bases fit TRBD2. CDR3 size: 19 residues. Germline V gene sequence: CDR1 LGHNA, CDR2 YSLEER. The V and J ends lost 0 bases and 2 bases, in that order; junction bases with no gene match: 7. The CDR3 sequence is CASSQDRQLAGGPYNEQFF. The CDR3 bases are TGCGCCAGCAGCCAAGATAGGCAACTAGCGGGGGGGCCCTACAATGAGCAGTTCTTC.

The CDR3 DNA reads TGTGCCTGGAGTGTACAGGGCCACACTGAAGCTTTCTTT. It specifies CAWSVQGHTEAFF. The chain combines TRBV30 with TRBJ1-1; possibly TRBD1 for D (6 bases). Germline CDR1 and CDR2: GTSNPN and SVGIG (reference sequence). The CDR3 spans 13 residues. Trimming stripped 0 bases from V and 3 bases from J, with 8 bases between.